The rows below give T cell receptor beta chains drawn from one sample of a study of OX40 agonist ivuxolimab in advanced cancers. Libraries were prepared by immunoSEQ multiplex PCR; TCRdb keeps only in-frame clonotypes and omits some of them. There are about 20,000 clones in the sample; 80% to 90% occur only once, and approximately 60% lies in the top ten. This sample comprised CD4+ or CD8+ T cells sorted from blood, obtained in a trial of the OX40 agonist ivuxolimab. Every receptor here comes from an adult with an advanced solid tumor such as melanoma, head and neck, liver or kidney cancer. CDR3s include the opening cysteine and the closing phenylalanine or tryptophan. Part of the rows lack a size; the others show once, few, many or a class for expanded clones.

abundance	v_gene	j_gene	CDR3aa
-	TRBV5-6	TRBJ2-7	CASSLWPKGEQYF
-	TRBV29-1	TRBJ2-3	CSDGIPQVDTQYF
-	TRBV27	TRBJ2-7	CASSLRGVREQYF
-	TRBV4-1	TRBJ2-7	CASSQDLGRLTYEQYF
-	TRBV27	TRBJ1-1	CASKGTGGYGGTEAFF
-	TRBV29-1	TRBJ2-1	CSEGDGSYNEQFF
-	TRBV27	TRBJ2-1	CASGYNEQFF
-	TRBV11-2	TRBJ2-3	CASSPKLAGQNTDTQYF
-	TRBV2	TRBJ1-6	CASSEKRTDYNSPLHF
-	TRBV2	TRBJ1-1	CASGRGMNTEAFF
-	TRBV19	TRBJ1-1	CASFTGGSTEAFF
-	TRBV25-1	TRBJ2-3	CASSESQDRGSDTQYF
-	TRBV5-1	TRBJ2-4	CASSLVFSKAKNIQYF
-	TRBV5-6	TRBJ2-5	CASSLARDNAQETQYF
-	TRBV27	TRBJ2-7	CASSLSDSYEQYF
-	TRBV5-1	TRBJ2-3	CASSLGQASDTQYF
-	TRBV7-9	TRBJ1-1	CASSYGTSEAFF
-	TRBV15	TRBJ1-5	CATSSSRQGGQPQHF
-	TRBV9	TRBJ1-1	CASSAGGNTEAFF
once	TRBV19	TRBJ1-1	CASSTTLNTEAFF
once	TRBV29-1	TRBJ1-3	CSVEDPENGNGNTIYF
once	TRBV27	TRBJ2-7	CASSLGLGYEQYF
-	TRBV28	TRBJ2-1	CASTVRGGAYNEQFF
-	TRBV28	TRBJ2-5	CASSSTGTTPQETQYF
-	TRBV15	TRBJ1-2	CATSRDSLGGINYGYTF
-	TRBV4-1	TRBJ2-3	CASRLLAGGVDTQYF
-	TRBV14	TRBJ2-1	CASSQFHEQFF
-	TRBV19	TRBJ1-2	CALRQGEEGYTF
-	TRBV27	TRBJ2-7	CASRTLAAYEQYF
-	TRBV9	TRBJ2-7	CASSVGTGLYEQYF
-	TRBV2	-	CASSEALSTLGRTYEQYF
-	TRBV9	TRBJ2-7	CASSMDGYEQYF
-	TRBV27	TRBJ2-5	CASSPTSGRYETQYF
once	TRBV27	TRBJ1-5	CASSISGYSNQPQHF
-	TRBV6-1	TRBJ1-1	CASSVWGEAFF
-	TRBV9	TRBJ2-3	CASGSEGRTSTDTQYF
-	TRBV14	TRBJ2-7	CASSQENQPRGEQYF
-	TRBV27	TRBJ2-1	CASSLSGGGGIYNEQFF
-	TRBV10-1	TRBJ2-5	CASRGTGEETQYF
-	TRBV19	TRBJ2-5	CASSPRGSPETQYF
-	TRBV7-9	TRBJ2-3	CASSLGLAGGADTQYF
-	TRBV4-1	TRBJ2-3	CASSQGAGSTDTQYF
-	TRBV18	TRBJ2-3	CASSGSGSTTDTQYF
-	TRBV18	TRBJ2-7	CASSSEDSYYEQYF
-	TRBV10-2	TRBJ2-7	CASSPLLRDEAYEQYF
-	TRBV5-4	TRBJ2-1	CASSRDLNEQFF
-	TRBV7-3	TRBJ2-6	CASSLTGASGANVLTF
once	TRBV19	TRBJ2-3	CASSFGVFGPDTQYF
-	TRBV27	TRBJ2-1	CASSLSGDLLAYEQFF
few	TRBV25-1	TRBJ2-2	CASTPGGNTGELFF
-	TRBV29-1	TRBJ2-7	CSVAQPGLDYEQYF
-	TRBV10-1	TRBJ2-7	CASSGQESYEQYF